This T cell receptor beta chain comes out of a study of blood T cells in healthy people across ages. This clonotype was found a few times. The CDR3 totals 15 residues. Germline CDR1 is DFQATT and CDR2 is SNEGSKA (reference sequence). V gave up 0 bases and J gave up 9 bases, with 18 bases separating them. Primers used in a second PCR of roughly 7 to 11 cycles were a sample-barcoded 5' primer and a J-beta primer mix. TCRdb re-called the 5' RACE reads with MiXCR, one entry per CDR3 protein. Here the sample spans about 1.6 million distinct CDR3 sequences, around 36% being singletons. At least 5.5 micrograms of total RNA were extracted per sample.

Sequenced: blood. The sequence was collected from a woman aged 25 to 39 in good health. The chain is built from TRBV20-1 and TRBJ2-1, with D perhaps matching TRBD1 (5 bases). The CDR3 spells CSARDPGQSRFEQFF. The CDR3 DNA reads as TGCAGTGCTAGAGATCCCGGACAATCCAGGTTTGAGCAGTTCTTC.